This TCR beta chain is drawn from a study of blood T cell repertoires in COVID-19. The overall study: Samples of COVID-19 (acute and convalescent) were obtained from the United States, Italy and Spain.

The V gene's germline CDR1 is MNHEY and CDR2 SVGEGT. The CDR3 contains 17 residues. Trimming took 2 bases from V and 5 from J; bases not matched to a gene: 11. Authors' analysis steps: Nucleated cell counts were estimated from reference gene primer amplification. Produced via immunoSEQ multiplex PCR; TCRdb's table is partial and in-frame only. V and J calls and clone size are given by that table; D and trimming were obtained from the DNA. Of about 73,000 clones listed, approximately 80% were seen once; the top ten hold approximately 2.3%. The specimen sequenced was peripheral blood. The source of this sequence is a man in his 70s with COVID-19, enrolled during active disease. The chain has TRBV6-2 or TRBV6-3 and TRBJ2-3, with TRBD2 matching over 9 bases. Here the CDR3 DNA reads TGTGCCAGCAGTTACCAGCTGGCGGGAGGGCCCTTAGATACGCAGTATTTT. It yields the protein CASSYQLAGGPLDTQYF.